A single sample is the source of the 25 T cell receptor beta chains below, sequenced in a study of cytomegalovirus exposure and HLA in healthy donors. Researchers ran the PCR with 60 Vbeta and 13 Jbeta primers. Produced via immunoSEQ multiplex PCR; TCRdb's table is partial and in-frame only. The data show fewer than 200,000 clones, roughly 85% seen once. Sample: PBMCs. The origin of the receptors is a man younger than 40 in good health and CMV-seropositive.

The CDR3 DNA reads TGCGCCAGCAGCCAAGGGGGGGGCATCTCTAGCACAGATACGCAGTATTTT. This encodes CASSQGGGISSTDTQYF. The chain combines TRBV4-3 with TRBJ2-3; tentative D call: TRBD2 (7 bases). The V end lost 1 base, the J end lost 0 bases, and 14 bases lay between the germline ends. Germline assignment: CDR1 LGHNA and CDR2 YSLEER. This CDR3 is 17 amino acids long.

This clone showed up just a few times. The chain is built from TRBV4-1 and TRBJ2-7, with a possible D match to TRBD1 (5 bases). The CDR3 loop spans 13 amino acids. V lost 1 base and J lost 7, with 11 bases in between. Germline CDR1 is MGHRA and CDR2 is YSYEKL. CDR3 region: CASSQGAGLEQYV. Written as DNA, the CDR3 is TGCGCCAGCAGCCAAGGGGCAGGGCTGGAGCAGTACGTC.

The J gene is TRBJ2-3, the V gene TRBV9, with D possibly being TRBD1 (5 bases). Germline CDR1 SGDLS, CDR2 YYNGEE. V was clipped by 0 bases and J by 5 bases, with 16 bases between them. CDR3 length: 16 amino acids. The CDR3 coding sequence is TGTGCCAGCAGCGTAGCCCCTTTCGGACATGGAGATACGCAGTATTTT. It is translated as CASSVAPFGHGDTQYF.

The rearrangement joins TRBV4-2 to TRBJ1-1, with D hard to call. Germline V CDR1 and CDR2: LGHNA, YNFKEQ. The CDR3 totals 16 residues. V lost 4 bases and J 1 base, leaving 16 bases between the germline ends. The DNA of the CDR3 is TGTGCCAGCAGCCGACCTAGACTACAACGGAACACTGAAGCTTTCTTT. Translation: CASSRPRLQRNTEAFF.

The V call is TRBV5-6, the J call TRBJ2-5; possible D gene TRBD2, 5 bases. The CDR3 consists of 12 residues. The germline V gene has CDR1 SGHDT and CDR2 YYEEEE. Trimming cost V 2 bases and J 11 bases, with 13 bases left between them. The CDR3 protein is CASSLTGREQYF. The CDR3 bases are TGTGCCAGCAGCTTAACTGGGAGAGAGCAGTACTTC.

This clone was observed once. This chain joins TRBV19 and TRBJ2-1, with TRBD2 matching 13 bases. The germline V gene has CDR1 LNHDA and CDR2 SQIVND (reference sequence). V lost 9 bases and J lost 7; bases outside the gene matches: 21. The CDR3 has 19 residues. The CDR3 region is CASQAGLAGTSNIRNEQFF. Here the CDR3 DNA reads TGTGCCAGCCAAGCGGGACTAGCGGGAACCTCTAATATAAGGAATGAGCAGTTCTTC.

The V and J genes are TRBV4-1 and TRBJ1-4; no clear D. In germline, CDR1 is MGHRA, CDR2 YSYEKL. V was cut by 0 bases and J by 4 bases, with 12 bases left in between. This CDR3 comprises 16 residues. CDR3 sequence reads: CASSQEAGFGNEKLFF. In DNA, the CDR3 is TGCGCCAGCAGCCAAGAGGCTGGCTTTGGTAATGAAAAACTGTTTTTT.

The chain has TRBV6-5 and TRBJ1-6; D possibly corresponds to TRBD1 (5 bases). Germline V lookup: CDR1 MNHEY, CDR2 SVGAGI. CDR3 length: 15 amino acids. Between the trimmed V and J ends, which lost 7 bases and 6 bases, there was a span of 16 bases. CDR3 bases: TGTGCCAGCACCGTAGAATTGGGGGGTAATTCACCCCTCCACTTT. This translates into CASTVELGGNSPLHF.

The chain joins TRBV5-4 to TRBJ1-2; D gene uncertain. V dropped 2 bases and J dropped 3 bases, with 8 bases sitting between them. The CDR3 contains 13 residues. Germline V gives CDR1 SGHNT, CDR2 YYREEE (reference sequence). The chain's CDR3 is CASSLLSHYGYTF. In DNA form, the CDR3 reads TGTGCCAGCAGCTTACTGAGTCACTATGGCTACACCTTC.

The CDR3 reads CASSLDRGINGYNEQFF. The CDR3 region has the DNA TGTGCCAGCAGCTTGGACAGAGGAATAAACGGATACAATGAGCAGTTCTTC. The J gene is TRBJ2-1, the V gene TRBV11-1, with D possibly TRBD1 on 6 matching bases. Germline V gene sequence: CDR1 SGHAT, CDR2 FQDESV (reference sequence). This CDR3 comprises 17 residues. With 3 bases removed from V and 4 bases from J, the gap between germline ends came to 19 bases. The variable domain in full, completed from reference TRBV11-1 and TRBJ2-1, reads EAEVAQSPRYKITEKSQAVAFWCDPISGHATLYWYRQILGQGPELLVQFQDESVVDDSQLPKDRFSAERLKGVDSTLKIQPAELGDSAMYLCASSLDRGINGYNEQFFGPGTRLTVL.

This CDR3 is CASSYRTGGRTEAFF. The CDR3 region has the DNA TGTGCCAGCAGTTACAGGACAGGGGGCAGGACTGAAGCTTTCTTT. The rearrangement links TRBV6-5 to TRBJ1-1; 11 bases are shared with TRBD1. This CDR3 region has 15 residues. J gave up 5 bases and V 2 bases, and 4 bases lay outside the gene matches. Germline V gene lookup returns CDR1 MNHEY and CDR2 SVGAGI.

V usage is TRBV7-2 and J usage is TRBJ2-3; TRBD2 matches 11 bases. The CDR3 has 16 amino acids. V shed 6 bases, J shed 2 bases, and the junction held 7 bases outside the gene matches. CDR1 is SGHTA and CDR2 is FQGNSA in the germline V gene. CDR3 amino acids: CASRLQTSGDTDTQYF. CDR3 bases: TGTGCCAGCAGACTCCAGACTAGCGGGGACACAGATACGCAGTATTTT.

The CDR3, as DNA: TGTGCCAGCAGCCCGACTAGCGGGAGCCGAAATACGCAGTATTTT. It translates to CASSPTSGSRNTQYF. The chain uses TRBV11-3 and TRBJ2-3, with 12 bases that match TRBD2. CDR3 length: 15 amino acids. Germline CDR1 reads SGHNT; CDR2 reads YENEEA. The V and J ends lost 5 bases and 7 bases, in that order; junction bases with no gene match: 7.

This clone has just one count. This chain joins TRBV29-1 and TRBJ2-2, with TRBD1 matching over 8 bases. This CDR3 is built from 15 residues. Germline assignment: CDR1 SQVTM and CDR2 ANQGSEA. With V trimmed by 3 bases and J by 7 bases, 10 bases remained unmatched. CDR3 protein: CSVDLVQGAVGELFF. The CDR3 DNA reads TGCAGCGTTGATTTAGTGCAGGGGGCAGTCGGGGAGCTGTTTTTT.

The V call is TRBV7-6, the J call TRBJ2-7, with D perhaps matching TRBD2 (5 bases). V shed 1 base and J shed 0 bases, with 16 bases lying between them. The CDR3 is 17 amino acids. Looked up from germline, CDR1 is SGHVS and CDR2 is FNYEAQ. The CDR3 coding sequence is TGTGCCAGCAGCTTAGAAGTGGCAGCGGTTAGCTCCTACGAGCAGTACTTC. Its protein product is CASSLEVAAVSSYEQYF.

The V and J genes are TRBV6-5 and TRBJ1-4; D is unclear. Germline loops: CDR1 MNHEY, CDR2 SVGAGI. There are 14 residues in the CDR3. Trimming took off 6 bases at V and 7 bases at J, with 15 bases between the two ends. CDR3 coding DNA: TGTGCCAGCAGCTCAGGAAACCTCCGTGAAAAACTGTTTTTT. The encoded protein is CASSSGNLREKLFF.

A few counts support this clone. The V gene is TRBV7-9, the J gene TRBJ1-4; TRBD1 matches at 9 bases. The CDR3 length is 14 residues. Looked up from germline, CDR1 is SEHNR and CDR2 is FQNEAQ (reference sequence). With 5 bases clipped from V and 7 bases from J, the junction kept 5 bases outside the gene matches. CDR3 sequence: CASSQGQGFEKLFF. CDR3 DNA sequence: TGTGCCAGCAGCCAAGGACAGGGGTTTGAAAAACTGTTTTTT.

The J gene is TRBJ2-7, the V gene TRBV28, with D possibly called TRBD1 or TRBD2 (6 bases each). This CDR3 has 14 amino acids. V shed 5 bases and J shed 7 bases, with 18 bases lying between them. Germline CDR1 and CDR2: MDHEN and SYDVKM. The CDR3 loop is CASSRGAPQGEQYV. CDR3 DNA sequence: TGTGCCAGCAGTAGGGGGGCTCCGCAGGGGGAGCAGTACGTC.

This rearrangement joins TRBV5-1 to TRBJ2-5; TRBD1 agrees at 7 bases. The DNA end is a closer match to TRBJ2-7, so the J assignment may be wrong. CDR1 and CDR2 (germline): SGHRS, YFSETQ. The CDR3 contains 14 residues. CDR3 residues: CASSFDRAAYEQYF. DNA for the CDR3: TGCGCCAGCAGCTTCGACAGGGCGGCCTACGAGCAGTACTTC.

The table lists this clone with a count of one. The chain combines TRBV19 with TRBJ2-1; 11 nucleotides line up with TRBD2. CDR3 length: 19 residues. Germline-derived CDR1 and CDR2 are LNHDA and SQIVND (reference sequence). The J segment lost 0 bases and the V segment lost 6 bases, leaving 13 bases of the junction unmatched. The CDR3 sequence is CASRSTVAGGRSSYNEQFF. For the CDR3, the DNA is TGTGCCAGTAGGTCCACGGTAGCGGGAGGGCGGAGCTCCTACAATGAGCAGTTCTTC.

Of note for this clone: Compared with germline, one end of the junction differs, possibly owing to a read error. The chain's CDR3 is CASSPPTSEKLFF. CDR3 coding DNA: TGTGCCAGCTCACCACCCACTAGTGAAAAACTGTTTTTT. The chain joins TRBV18 to TRBJ1-4; no definite D call. Germline V gives CDR1 KGHSH, CDR2 LQKENI. The CDR3 contains 13 residues.

This clone was recorded a few times. This chain's CDR3 is CASSVKAMGKAQYSPFDYEQYV. The DNA of the CDR3 is TGTGCCAGCAGCGTAAAGGCGATGGGGAAGGCACAATATTCCCCATTTGACTACGAGCAGTACGTC. The chain recombines TRBV9 with TRBJ2-7, with D hard to call. The CDR3 is 22 amino acids. Germline assignment: CDR1 SGDLS and CDR2 YYNGEE. V shed 1 base and J shed 3 bases, with 35 bases lying between them.

The chain uses TRBV11-2 and TRBJ1-1, with a possible D match to TRBD1 (5 bases). CDR3 length: 13 residues. Trimming removed 9 bases from V and 4 bases from J, with 15 bases in between. Germline V gene sequence: CDR1 SGHAT, CDR2 FQNNGV. The CDR3 DNA reads TGTGCCAGTCGACAGTATCGAAGCACTGAAGCTTTCTTT. It yields the protein CASRQYRSTEAFF.

This chain connects TRBV2 to TRBJ1-5; 7 nucleotides match TRBD1. The CDR3 is 14 residues long. The V segment lost 6 bases and the J segment 3 bases; nucleotides outside the gene matches: 5. CDR1 and CDR2 from the germline V gene are SNHLY and FYNNEI. The CDR3 region is CASRKQGINQPQHF. Written as DNA, the CDR3 is TGTGCCAGCAGAAAACAGGGGATCAATCAGCCCCAGCATTTT.

V is TRBV11-3 and J is TRBJ2-3; 7 nucleotides align to TRBD1. Germline CDR1 is SGHNT and CDR2 is YENEEA. The CDR3 extends over 15 amino acids. V was clipped by 7 bases and J by 0 bases; unmatched bases: 7. CDR3 coding DNA: TGTGCCAGCAAGACAGGGTCGTCGAGCACAGATACGCAGTATTTT. Translation gives CASKTGSSSTDTQYF.